The 31 T cell receptor beta chains reported below all come from one sample, sequenced in a study of T cell clonality in common variable immunodeficiency. Clones were read by immunoSEQ multiplex PCR, and TCRdb kept only the in-frame ones, dropping some. The sample was found to contain more than 45,000 clones, and every one recurs. The sequenced sample was peripheral blood mononuclear cells. These receptors were taken from a person aged 18-70 years in good health.

This clone was detected many times. The missing CDR3 end, 3 residues past where the read stops, is filled in from the germline J gene. V and J are TRBV5-1 and TRBJ2-3; TRBD1 might be the D (6 bases). The CDR3 totals 16 residues. Trimming cost V 4 bases and J 3 bases, with 18 bases left between them. The germline V gene encodes CDR1 SGHRS and CDR2 YFSETQ. The CDR3 sequence is CASSPGGQGITDTQYF. The CDR3 DNA, read in part, is TGCGCCAGCAGCCCTGGAGGTCAGGGGATAACAGATACG. The full variable domain, completed using reference TRBV5-1 and TRBJ2-3, is KAGVTQTPRYLIKTRGQQVTLSCSPISGHRSVSWYQQTPGQGLQFLFEYFSETQRNKGNFPGRFSGRQFSNSRSEMNVSTLELGDSALYLCASSPGGQGITDTQYFGPGTRLTVL.

This clone was counted ten times or more. The missing CDR3 end, 3 residues past where the read stops, is filled in from the germline J gene. V gene TRBV6-2 or TRBV6-3 combines with J gene TRBJ1-6, with 10 positions matching TRBD1. The J segment lost 7 bases and the V segment lost 5 bases, leaving 5 bases of the junction unmatched. Germline V lookup: CDR1 MNHEY, CDR2 SVGEGT. CDR3 length: 15 amino acids. CDR3: CASSQKGQGNSPLHF. The sequenced CDR3 bases are TGTGCCAGCAGTCAGAAGGGACAGGGGAATTCACCC.

This clone was observed many times. The read terminates 3 residues ahead of where the CDR3 ends, so the germline J gene completes it. V is TRBV5-6 and J is TRBJ1-2, with a possible D match to TRBD1 (5 bases). The CDR3 extends over 15 amino acids. The ends were cut back, 6 bases at V and 6 bases at J, with 21 bases in the middle. Germline CDR1 is SGHDT and CDR2 is YYEEEE. The CDR3: CASNFVFGGGDGYTF. The sequenced CDR3 bases are TGTGCCAGCAACTTCGTATTCGGGGGAGGAGATGGC.

In the case of this clone: Read data end 3 residues before the CDR3 end; the end is taken from the germline J gene. This sequence joins TRBV30 and TRBJ2-2, with TRBD1 identical over 9 bases. CDR3 length: 18 amino acids. Germline-derived CDR1 and CDR2 are GTSNPN and SVGIG (reference sequence). Incomplete CDR3 DNA: TGTGCCTGGAGTACCCCACCCGTAAGGACAGGGGTCCCTTCGGCG. Amino acids: CAWSTPPVRTGVPSA. The entire CDR3 sequence reads CAWSTPPVRTGVPSALFF.

This clone was detected ten times or more. Read sequence stops 3 residues before the CDR3 end, and the germline J gene provides the missing end. V is TRBV7-9 and J is TRBJ1-4; D possibly corresponds to TRBD1 (5 bases). This CDR3 comprises 12 residues. V was trimmed by 6 bases and J by 8 bases, leaving 10 bases between them. From germline, CDR1 is SEHNR and CDR2 FQNEAQ (reference sequence). CDR3 loop: CASRRDSEKLFF. The part of the CDR3 DNA that was read is TGTGCCAGCAGACGAGACAGCGAAAAA.

This clone was observed many times. The read stops 3 residues short of the end of the CDR3; the missing end is completed from the germline J gene. The chain has TRBV7-7 and TRBJ2-1; D not certain. Trimming stripped 1 base from V and 5 bases from J, with 9 bases between. The CDR3 is made up of 14 amino acids. Looked up from germline, CDR1 is SSHAT and CDR2 is FNYEAQ (reference sequence). The CDR3 bases that were read are TGTGCCAGCAGCTTAGGAGCACTGGACAATGAG. Residues: CASSLGALDNE. The CDR3, in full, reads CASSLGALDNEQFF.

This clone was found many times. Read sequence stops 3 residues before the CDR3 end, and the germline J gene provides the missing end. V and J are TRBV5-5 and TRBJ1-6; D gene uncertain. The length of the CDR3 is 15 residues. Germline V gene data show CDR1 as SGHKS and CDR2 as YYEKEE (reference sequence). V gave up 7 bases and J gave up 4 bases, with 15 bases separating them. CDR3 bases read: TGTGCCAGCCGCGCGGCCCAAAATTATAATTCACCC. This gives the protein CASRAAQNYNSP. The whole CDR3 region reads CASRAAQNYNSPLHF.

This clone was seen many times. The read ends 3 residues early relative to the CDR3; the germline J gene fills the gap. This sequence joins TRBV6-2 or TRBV6-3 and TRBJ2-7, with D perhaps matching TRBD2 (5 bases). V lost 2 bases, J lost 4 bases, and 9 bases lay in between. CDR1 is MNHEY, CDR2 SVGEGT, per germline. This CDR3 is 13 amino acids long. The CDR3: CASSYVEGYEQYF. The DNA read from the CDR3 is TGTGCCAGCAGTTACGTTGAGGGTTACGAG.

This clone appeared many times. Read sequence stops 3 residues before the CDR3 end, and the germline J gene provides the missing end. This chain uses TRBV6-1 with TRBJ2-7; 7 nucleotides align to TRBD2. The CDR3 consists of 15 residues. V lost 3 bases, J lost 0 bases, and 5 bases stayed unmatched. CDR1 MNHNS and CDR2 SASEGT come from the germline V gene. CDR3 sequence: CASSDWRGTSYEQYF. The sequenced CDR3 bases are TGTGCCAGCAGTGACTGGCGGGGGACCTCCTACGAG.

This clone was counted many times. The CDR3 bases that were read are TGTGCCAGCAGTGAATTTGCGCAGGCGACCTACGAG. As protein: CASSEFAQATYE. The full-length CDR3 reads as CASSEFAQATYEQYF. This sequence joins TRBV6-1 and TRBJ2-7; unclear D gene. The CDR3 goes on 3 residues after the read ends, and that part is filled in from the germline J gene. Germline CDR1 MNHNS, CDR2 SASEGT. Trimming cost V 2 bases and J 2 bases, with 13 bases left between them. The CDR3 runs 15 residues.

This clone came up many times. The read comes to an end 3 residues before the CDR3 does, leaving the germline J gene to fill in the end. The gene calls are TRBV28 and TRBJ1-2; 7 bases match TRBD1. The CDR3 extends over 14 amino acids. The trim removed 6 bases at V and 5 bases at J, leaving 9 bases unmatched. CDR1 MDHEN and CDR2 SYDVKM come from the germline V gene. This CDR3 is CASRLGTVQYGYTF. The sequenced CDR3 bases are TGTGCCAGCAGGTTGGGGACAGTCCAATATGGC.

At least ten counts were recorded for this clone. The CDR3 end lies 3 residues beyond the end of the read and is filled in from the germline J gene. This chain connects TRBV30 to TRBJ2-1; D is possibly TRBD2 (5 bases). V gave up 2 bases and J gave up 7 bases, with 9 bases separating them. The CDR3 loop spans 12 amino acids. The germline V gene encodes CDR1 GTSNPN and CDR2 SVGIG (reference sequence). The CDR3 bases that were read are TGTGCCTGGAGTCCTCGAGGGAATGAG. It codes for CAWSPRGNE. The whole CDR3 protein is CAWSPRGNEQFF.

This clone was detected ten times or more. From the germline J gene comes the end of the CDR3, since the read stops 3 residues before it. The V and J genes are TRBV29-1 and TRBJ2-3, with 9 nucleotides matching TRBD2. The CDR3 extends over 14 amino acids. Germline V lookup: CDR1 SQVTM, CDR2 ANQGSEA. J was trimmed by 7 bases and V by 5 bases; bases with no gene match: 10. Incomplete CDR3 DNA: TGCAGCGTTACGCCTAGCGGGGTCCGGAATACG. Translation: CSVTPSGVRNT. In full, the CDR3 is CSVTPSGVRNTQYF.

This clone was seen a handful of times. The observed sequence ends 3 residues before the CDR3 terminus, with the missing tail filled in from the germline J gene. The V call is TRBV18, the J call TRBJ2-4, with TRBD1 as a possible D gene (6 bases). This CDR3 is 14 amino acids long. Germline V CDR1 and CDR2: KGHSH, LQKENI. The CDR3 sequence is CASSPRGTSDGQYF. The DNA read from the CDR3 is TGTGCCAGCTCACCACGGGGGACAAGCGATGGT.

This clone was seen at least ten times. The read halts 3 residues ahead of the CDR3 end, with the missing end drawn from the germline J gene. The chain couples TRBV2 to TRBJ2-7; 7 nucleotides match TRBD1. CDR3 length equals 13 residues. The J segment lost 4 bases and the V segment lost 4 bases, leaving 4 bases of the junction unmatched. Germline V CDR1 and CDR2: SNHLY, FYNNEI. The sequenced CDR3 bases are TGTGCCAGCAGTGTACCAGGGGGTTACGAG. Translated, it gives CASSVPGGYE. The full CDR3 is CASSVPGGYEQYF.

This clone appeared many times. The sequenced part of the CDR3 DNA is TGTGCCAGTAGTACCGGGACATCATCCTACGAG. Its translation: CASSTGTSSYE. The whole CDR3 sequence reads CASSTGTSSYEQYF. V usage is TRBV19 and J usage is TRBJ2-7; tentative D call: TRBD1 (6 bases). The observed sequence ends 3 residues before the CDR3 terminus, with the missing tail filled in from the germline J gene. The CDR3 length is 14 residues. Germline lookup yields CDR1 LNHDA and CDR2 SQIVND (reference sequence). V lost 4 bases to trimming and J lost 1 base, with 11 bases between them.

The table lists this clone with many counts. The read gets to within 3 residues of the CDR3 end, and the germline J gene fills in the rest. This sequence joins TRBV5-1 and TRBJ2-3; no clear D gene. The V and J ends lost 0 bases and 8 bases respectively, with 7 bases between them. Germline-derived CDR1 and CDR2 are SGHRS and YFSETQ. The CDR3 has 12 amino acids. CDR3 DNA, as far as it was read: TGCGCCAGCAGCTTGGGACACTCTACG. It translates to CASSLGHST. The whole CDR3 sequence is CASSLGHSTQYF.

A remark on this clone: The read stops 3 residues short of the end of the CDR3; the missing end is completed from the germline J gene. The V gene is TRBV7-9, the J gene TRBJ1-1; 9 bases agree with TRBD1. Germline CDR1 is SEHNR and CDR2 is FQNEAQ (reference sequence). The CDR3 spans 15 residues. Partial CDR3 DNA: TGTGCCAGCAGATTTACAGGGGGCGTTCAAGAGACA. This gives the protein CASRFTGGVQET. In full, the CDR3 is CASRFTGGVQETAFF.

Turning to this clone: A much larger clone sits a single nucleotide away, making a read error possible. The observed sequence ends 3 residues before the CDR3 terminus, with the missing tail filled in from the germline J gene. Additional DNA sequences in this sample encode the identical CDR3. This sequence joins TRBV19 and TRBJ1-3; D possibly corresponds to TRBD1 (6 bases). Germline V lookup: CDR1 LNHDA, CDR2 SQIVND (reference sequence). The CDR3 contains 16 residues. The sequenced CDR3 bases are TGTGCCAGTAGTATCCAGGGGCCTCCCTCTGGAAACACG. It codes for CASSIQGPPSGNT. The full CDR3 sequence reads CASSIQGPPSGNTIYF.

Ten or more counts support this clone. The read finishes 3 residues shy of the CDR3 end, and the germline J gene is used to complete it. The chain employs TRBV5-1 and TRBJ2-3, with D tentatively TRBD1 (6 bases). Trimming pared 0 bases from V and 6 bases from J, leaving 14 bases between. Germline V gene sequence: CDR1 SGHRS, CDR2 YFSETQ. The CDR3 runs 15 residues. The CDR3 region is CASSLDTGPVDTQYF. CDR3 DNA, as far as it was read: TGCGCCAGCAGCTTGGACACAGGGCCAGTGGATACG.

This clone was seen a few times. The DNA ends 3 residues before the CDR3 does, and the rest of the CDR3 is filled in from the germline J gene. Different DNA sequences within this sample yield the same CDR3. The chain uses TRBV5-1 and TRBJ2-7; 8 bases are shared with TRBD1. CDR3 length: 15 residues. CDR1 is SGHRS, CDR2 YFSETQ, per germline. The V gene end was trimmed by 1 base and the J gene end by 1 base; junction bases not matched to a gene: 4. The CDR3 region is CASSLRQGASYEQYF. The covered CDR3 bases are TGCGCCAGCAGCTTGCGGCAGGGGGCGTCCTACGAG.

This clone has a count of ten or more. The CDR3 end lies 3 residues beyond the end of the read and is filled in from the germline J gene. V gene TRBV5-1 combines with J gene TRBJ2-1; 12 bases fit TRBD2. J was trimmed by 5 bases and V by 9 bases; bases with no gene match: 9. The CDR3 spans 15 residues. Germline CDR1 and CDR2: SGHRS and YFSETQ. Partial CDR3 DNA: TGCGCCACCCACCCGAGACTAGCGGGGGACAATGAG. Translated: CATHPRLAGDNE. The full CDR3 is CATHPRLAGDNEQFF.

Ten or more counts support this clone. The read finishes 3 residues shy of the CDR3 end, and the germline J gene is used to complete it. The chain employs TRBV20-1 and TRBJ2-4; possibly TRBD2 for D (6 bases). Trimming shortened V by 1 base and J by 0 bases, and 13 bases separated the two germline ends. This CDR3 contains 16 residues. The germline V gene encodes CDR1 DFQATT and CDR2 SNEGSKA (reference sequence). The CDR3 loop reads CSARVRGNLAKNIQYF. CDR3 DNA (partial): TGCAGTGCTAGAGTACGGGGGAACCTAGCCAAAAACATT.

This clone was detected many times. The read stops 3 residues short of the end of the CDR3; the missing end is completed from the germline J gene. The chain has TRBV5-4 and TRBJ1-1, with 8 bases aligning to TRBD1. The CDR3 extends over 16 amino acids. Germline values: CDR1 SGHNT, CDR2 YYREEE (reference sequence). V dropped 4 bases and J dropped 0; count of bases not matched to a gene: 8. CDR3 protein: CASSIRQGILNTEAFF. CDR3 bases read: TGTGCCAGCAGCATCAGACAGGGGATACTGAACACTGAA.

This clone has ten or more counts. The sequenced fragment ends 3 residues before the CDR3 boundary, so the rest is inferred from the germline J gene. The J gene is TRBJ2-4, the V gene TRBV20-1; the D is unclear. This CDR3 has 12 amino acids. Trimming removed 6 bases at V and 0 bases at J, with 6 bases between. Germline assignment: CDR1 DFQATT and CDR2 SNEGSKA (reference sequence). The DNA read from the CDR3 is TGCAGTGCCGCGGTAGCCAAAAACATT. Amino acid sequence: CSAAVAKNI. The entire CDR3 sequence reads CSAAVAKNIQYF.

At least ten counts were recorded for this clone. The read halts 3 residues ahead of the CDR3 end, with the missing end drawn from the germline J gene. V and J are TRBV6-2 or TRBV6-3 and TRBJ2-1, with TRBD1 matching over 10 bases. Germline loops: CDR1 MNHEY, CDR2 SVGEGT. J was trimmed by 8 bases and V by 5 bases; bases with no gene match: 12. This CDR3 is built from 16 residues. The CDR3 DNA, read in part, is TGTGCCAGCAGTACGATTCCGGGACAGGGGAAAGATGAG. Its protein product is CASSTIPGQGKDE. The entire CDR3 protein reads CASSTIPGQGKDEQFF.

This clone was picked up many times. The read ends 3 residues shy of where the CDR3 ends; the end is completed using the germline J gene. The chain combines TRBV29-1 with TRBJ2-3, with 11 bases identical to TRBD1. The germline CDR1 and CDR2 sequences are SQVTM and ANQGSEA. This CDR3 spans 13 amino acids. The CDR3 sequence is CSVDLGQGAAQYF. Partial CDR3 DNA: TGCAGCGTAGACCTAGGACAGGGGGCCGCG.

This clone was observed at least ten times. From the germline J gene comes the end of the CDR3, since the read stops 3 residues before it. The chain uses TRBV5-1 and TRBJ2-5; 11 nucleotides align to TRBD2. This CDR3 region has 16 residues. Germline-derived CDR1 and CDR2 are SGHRS and YFSETQ. Unmatched junction bases numbered 3, after V lost 0 bases and J lost 2 bases. The CDR3 sequence: CASSLGASGGQETQYF. The part of the CDR3 DNA that was read is TGCGCCAGCAGCTTGGGTGCTAGCGGGGGGCAAGAGACC.

This clone was counted many times. The read halts 3 residues ahead of the CDR3 end, with the missing end drawn from the germline J gene. V gene TRBV7-2 combines with J gene TRBJ1-2; D is ambiguous. The CDR3 has 14 amino acids. V lost 0 bases, J lost 2 bases, and 7 bases lay in between. Germline CDR1 and CDR2: SGHTA and FQGNSA. The CDR3 DNA, read in part, is TGTGCCAGCAGCTTAGCCCAGGAGAACTATGGC. Translation: CASSLAQENYG. The CDR3 in full is CASSLAQENYGYTF.

In its sample, this clone was seen many times. The read gets to within 3 residues of the CDR3 end, and the germline J gene fills in the rest. This chain connects TRBV6-1 to TRBJ2-5, with D perhaps TRBD1 (6 bases). The V and J ends lost 4 bases and 1 base respectively, with 13 bases between them. The CDR3 is 15 amino acids. Germline loops: CDR1 MNHNS, CDR2 SASEGT. CDR3 region: CASSVTGQTQETQYF. The part of the CDR3 DNA that was read is TGTGCCAGCAGTGTCACCGGACAGACCCAAGAGACC.

This clone was counted at least ten times. The CDR3 end lies 3 residues beyond the end of the read and is filled in from the germline J gene. The chain couples TRBV14 to TRBJ2-1, with D possibly being TRBD1 or TRBD2 (6 bases each). The V end was cut by 6 bases, the J end by 5 bases, with 20 bases between. CDR3 length: 16 amino acids. Germline V gene lookup returns CDR1 SGHDN and CDR2 FVKESK. CDR3 DNA, as far as it was read: TGTGCCAGCAGGACATCTCAGGGGAGGTATAACAATGAG. It codes for CASRTSQGRYNNE. The CDR3 in full is CASRTSQGRYNNEQFF.